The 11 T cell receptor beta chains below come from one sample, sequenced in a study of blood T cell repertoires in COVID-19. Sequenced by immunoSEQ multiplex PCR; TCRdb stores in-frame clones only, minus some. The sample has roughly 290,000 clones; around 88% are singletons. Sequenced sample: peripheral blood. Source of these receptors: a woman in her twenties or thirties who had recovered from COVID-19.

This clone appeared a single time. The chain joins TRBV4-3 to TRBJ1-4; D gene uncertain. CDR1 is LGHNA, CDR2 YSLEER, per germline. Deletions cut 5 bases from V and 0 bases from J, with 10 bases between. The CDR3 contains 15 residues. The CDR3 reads CASSDGAATNEKLFF. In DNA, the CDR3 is TGCGCCAGCAGCGACGGAGCCGCAACTAATGAAAAACTGTTTTTT.

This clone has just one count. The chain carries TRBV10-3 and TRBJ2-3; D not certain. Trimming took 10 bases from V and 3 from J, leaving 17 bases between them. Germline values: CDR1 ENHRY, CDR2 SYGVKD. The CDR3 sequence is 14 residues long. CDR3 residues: CATTNPRSTDTQYF. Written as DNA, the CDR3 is TGTGCCACTACTAACCCCCGAAGTACAGATACGCAGTATTTT.

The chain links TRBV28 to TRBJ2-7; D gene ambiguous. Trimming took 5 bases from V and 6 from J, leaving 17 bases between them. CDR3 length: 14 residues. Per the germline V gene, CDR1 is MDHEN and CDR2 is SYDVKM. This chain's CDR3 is CASSPHMNPFEQYF. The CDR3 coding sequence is TGTGCCAGCAGTCCGCACATGAACCCCTTCGAGCAGTACTTC.

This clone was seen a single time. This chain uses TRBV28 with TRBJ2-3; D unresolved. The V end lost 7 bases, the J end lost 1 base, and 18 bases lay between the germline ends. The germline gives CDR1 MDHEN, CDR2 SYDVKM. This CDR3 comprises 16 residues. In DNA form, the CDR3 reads TGTGCCAGCACCTCCCGGTCGTATTTTCGCACAGATACGCAGTATTTT. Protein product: CASTSRSYFRTDTQYF.

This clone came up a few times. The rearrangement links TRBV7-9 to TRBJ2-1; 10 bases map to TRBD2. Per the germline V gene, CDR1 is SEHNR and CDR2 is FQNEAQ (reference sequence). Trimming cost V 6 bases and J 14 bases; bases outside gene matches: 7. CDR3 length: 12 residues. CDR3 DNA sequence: TGTGCCAGCAGGTCGGGACTAGCGACGGAGTTCTTC. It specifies CASRSGLATEFF. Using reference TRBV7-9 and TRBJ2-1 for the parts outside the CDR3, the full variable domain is DTGVSQNPRHKITKRGQNVTFRCDPISEHNRLYWYRQTLGQGPEFLTYFQNEAQLEKSRLLSDRFSAERPKGSFSTLEIQRTEQGDSAMYLCASRSGLATEFFGPGTRLTVL.

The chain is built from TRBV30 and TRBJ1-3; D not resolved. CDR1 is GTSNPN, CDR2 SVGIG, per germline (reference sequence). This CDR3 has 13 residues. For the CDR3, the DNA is TGTGCTTTGGAGGGAATCTCTGGAAACACCATATATTTT. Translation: CALEGISGNTIYF.

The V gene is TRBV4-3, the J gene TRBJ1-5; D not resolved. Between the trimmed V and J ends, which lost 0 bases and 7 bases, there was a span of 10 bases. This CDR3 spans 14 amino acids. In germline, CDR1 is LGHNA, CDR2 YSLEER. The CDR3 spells CASSQDMARQPQHF. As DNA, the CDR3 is TGCGCCAGCAGCCAAGACATGGCCAGGCAGCCCCAGCATTTT.

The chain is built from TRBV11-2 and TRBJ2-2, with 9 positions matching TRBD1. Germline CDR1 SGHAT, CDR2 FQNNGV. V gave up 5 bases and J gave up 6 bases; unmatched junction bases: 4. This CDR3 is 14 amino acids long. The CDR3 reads CASSRDRVAGELFF. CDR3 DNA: TGTGCCAGCAGCCGGGACAGGGTCGCCGGGGAGCTGTTTTTT.

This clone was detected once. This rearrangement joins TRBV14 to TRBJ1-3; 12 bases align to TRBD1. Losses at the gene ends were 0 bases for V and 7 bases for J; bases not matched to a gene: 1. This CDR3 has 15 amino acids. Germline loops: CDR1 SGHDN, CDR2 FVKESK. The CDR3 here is CASSQDGTGGNTIYF. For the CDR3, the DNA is TGTGCCAGCAGCCAAGATGGGACAGGGGGCAACACCATATATTTT.

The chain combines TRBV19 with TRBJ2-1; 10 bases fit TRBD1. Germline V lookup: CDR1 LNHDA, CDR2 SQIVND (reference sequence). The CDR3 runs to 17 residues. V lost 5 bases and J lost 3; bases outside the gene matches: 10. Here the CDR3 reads CASSFGQGGFDYNEQFF. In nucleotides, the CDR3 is TGTGCCAGTAGTTTCGGACAGGGGGGCTTTGACTACAATGAGCAGTTCTTC.

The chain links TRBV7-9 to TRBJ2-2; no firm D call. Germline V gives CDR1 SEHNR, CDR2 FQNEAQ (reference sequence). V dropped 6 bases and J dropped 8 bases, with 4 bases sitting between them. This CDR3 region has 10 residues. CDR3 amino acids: CASSLGELFF. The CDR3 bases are TGTGCCAGCAGTCTAGGGGAGCTGTTTTTT.